This passage covers 21 T cell receptor beta chains from one sample sequenced in a study of PD-L1 blockade in urothelial cancer (dated by TCRdb to between 2016 and 2019). Library preparation was by the immunoSEQ multiplex PCR assay. In TCRdb, the immuneACCESS table is reduced to in-frame sequences with V and J assigned. These tables do not hold every clone; where another copy was compared, an unresolved V gene accounts for under half, and the others remain unexplained. This sample comprises over 70,000 clones, roughly 80% of them detected only once. The ten most abundant clones make up roughly 8% of the sample. The sample's time point label, decoded: peripheral blood 6 weeks after treatment start. This material consisted of PBMCs, taken around atezolizumab (anti-PD-L1) treatment. These receptors originate from a man in his 70s with urothelial cancer.

CDR3 sequence reads: CASSFGTANQPQHF. Here the CDR3 DNA reads TGTGCCAGCAGCTTTGGGACAGCTAATCAGCCCCAGCATTTT. This chain joins TRBV7-9 and TRBJ1-5; 7 bases agree with TRBD1. CDR3 length: 14 residues. After removal of 3 bases from V and 4 bases from J, the junction contained 3 bases not matched to a gene. Germline values: CDR1 SEHNR, CDR2 FQNEAQ (reference sequence).

V usage is TRBV5-1 and J usage is TRBJ2-1, with 11 positions matching TRBD2. V lost 1 base and J lost 5; bases outside the gene matches: 8. The germline V gene has CDR1 SGHRS and CDR2 YFSETQ. The CDR3 totals 17 residues. Written as DNA, the CDR3 is TGCGCCAGCAGCTTGTTAAGAACTAGCGGGAGACACAATGAGCAGTTCTTC. Amino acid sequence: CASSLLRTSGRHNEQFF. Filled out from reference TRBV5-1 and TRBJ2-1, the complete variable domain reads KAGVTQTPRYLIKTRGQQVTLSCSPISGHRSVSWYQQTPGQGLQFLFEYFSETQRNKGNFPGRFSGRQFSNSRSEMNVSTLELGDSALYLCASSLLRTSGRHNEQFFGPGTRLTVL.

V usage is TRBV2 and J usage is TRBJ2-7; 9 positions match TRBD1. The CDR3 contains 13 residues. Unmatched junction bases numbered 9, after V lost 8 bases and J lost 7 bases. Germline CDR1 is SNHLY and CDR2 is FYNNEI. CDR3 bases: TGTGCCAGCGGTCGGGACAGGGCCAAAGAGCAGTACTTC. Encoded protein: CASGRDRAKEQYF.

This chain links TRBV6-1 with TRBJ2-3; TRBD2 matches 10 bases. The V and J ends lost 2 bases and 5 bases, in that order; junction bases with no gene match: 7. Germline V gene lookup returns CDR1 MNHNS and CDR2 SASEGT. The CDR3 totals 16 residues. The CDR3: CASSEQSGGAIDTQYF. CDR3 nucleotides: TGTGCCAGCAGTGAACAGAGCGGGGGGGCCATAGATACGCAGTATTTT.

The chain links TRBV7-8 to TRBJ1-1; D ambiguous. The CDR3 is 14 amino acids. CDR1 is SGHVS and CDR2 is FQNEAQ in the germline V gene. Trimming took off 0 bases at V and 0 bases at J, with 5 bases between the two ends. This CDR3 is CASSLAGVNTEAFF. The CDR3 nucleotides read TGTGCCAGCAGCTTAGCGGGAGTGAACACTGAAGCTTTCTTT.

V is TRBV7-3 and J is TRBJ1-5; 9 positions agree with TRBD1. J gave up 4 bases and V 5 bases, and 3 bases lay outside the gene matches. Looked up from germline, CDR1 is SGHTA and CDR2 is FQGTGA. This CDR3 comprises 14 residues. The CDR3 reads CASSPGQGNQPQHF. Written as DNA, the CDR3 is TGTGCCAGCAGCCCCGGACAGGGGAATCAGCCCCAGCATTTT.

DNA for the CDR3: TGTGCCAGCAAGGCAGGGGGAAACTATGGCTACACCTTC. It specifies CASKAGGNYGYTF. The rearrangement uses TRBV2 and TRBJ1-2; 7 bases are shared with TRBD1. The length of the CDR3 is 13 residues. V shed 7 bases, J shed 2 bases, and the junction held 4 bases outside the gene matches. Germline lookup yields CDR1 SNHLY and CDR2 FYNNEI.

The V call is TRBV7-2, the J call TRBJ2-7, with 10 bases matching TRBD2. This CDR3 region has 18 residues. Germline CDR1 reads SGHTA; CDR2 reads FQGNSA. The trim removed 2 bases at V and 0 bases at J, leaving 10 bases unmatched. CDR3 residues: CASSLPAQREGSSYEQYF. CDR3 DNA sequence: TGTGCCAGCAGCTTACCCGCTCAGCGGGAGGGGAGCTCCTACGAGCAGTACTTC.

This clone was detected only once. The chain has TRBV2 and TRBJ1-5; 8 nucleotides match TRBD1. V shed 5 bases and J 1 base; nucleotides not matched to a gene: 4. The CDR3 consists of 15 residues. Germline CDR1 reads SNHLY; CDR2 reads FYNNEI. DNA for the CDR3: TGTGCCAGCAGTCAAGGACAGGGAAGCAATCAGCCCCAGCATTTT. Encoded protein: CASSQGQGSNQPQHF.

The gene calls are TRBV5-1 and TRBJ2-5; 14 bases line up with TRBD2. Germline CDR1 and CDR2: SGHRS and YFSETQ. CDR3 size: 16 residues. V dropped 4 bases and J dropped 7; count of bases not matched to a gene: 9. In DNA form, the CDR3 reads TGCGCCAGCAGCCTTACGACTAGCGGGGGGGCCCGGACCCAGTACTTC. The encoded protein is CASSLTTSGGARTQYF.

J is TRBJ2-7 and V is TRBV5-1, with D possibly being TRBD1 (6 bases). With 2 bases removed from V and 4 bases from J, the gap between germline ends came to 13 bases. The CDR3 has 14 residues. Germline CDR1 SGHRS, CDR2 YFSETQ. CDR3 DNA: TGCGCCAGCAGCTTCGGACAGCTACCGTACGAGCAGTACTTC. Protein product: CASSFGQLPYEQYF.

The J gene is TRBJ2-7, the V gene TRBV4-2, with 13 nucleotides matching TRBD2. The V and J ends lost 4 bases and 4 bases, in that order; junction bases with no gene match: 4. CDR1 LGHNA and CDR2 YNFKEQ come from the germline V gene. This CDR3 contains 15 residues. Here the CDR3 reads CASSPTSGRMYEQYF. The CDR3 nucleotides read TGTGCCAGCAGCCCGACTAGCGGGAGGATGTACGAGCAGTACTTC.

This sequence joins TRBV19 and TRBJ1-5, with 9 bases aligning to TRBD1. CDR1 and CDR2 from the germline V gene are LNHDA and SQIVND (reference sequence). J gave up 3 bases and V 4 bases, and 7 bases lay outside the gene matches. The CDR3 loop spans 16 amino acids. This CDR3 reads CASSRGTGRNNQPQHF. CDR3 in DNA: TGTGCCAGTAGTAGGGGGACAGGGAGGAACAATCAGCCCCAGCATTTT.

This chain uses TRBV18 with TRBJ2-7; a possible D gene is TRBD2 (6 bases). Trimming removed 4 bases from V and 7 bases from J, with 26 bases in between. Germline CDR1 and CDR2: KGHSH and LQKENI. CDR3 length equals 17 residues. CDR3 loop: CASSLGLPSADAGEQYF. The CDR3 bases are TGTGCCAGCTCACTGGGACTCCCCTCCGCCGATGCGGGTGAGCAGTACTTC.

This clone was seen once. The CDR3 DNA is TGTGCCAGCAGTAGACAGGAACTACTGTCACCCCTCCACTTT. Translation: CASSRQELLSPLHF. V and J are TRBV27 and TRBJ1-6; a weak D match, TRBD1 (6 bases). The V end was cut by 5 bases, the J end by 10 bases, with 15 bases between. The CDR3 contains 14 residues. Germline CDR1 reads MNHEY; CDR2 reads SMNVEV (reference sequence).

There are a few counts of this clone. The chain couples TRBV7-9 to TRBJ2-7, with 9 bases identical to TRBD1. This CDR3 has 12 residues. The junction had 2 bases not matched to a gene; V was cut back by 5 bases and J by 6 bases. Germline V gene sequence: CDR1 SEHNR, CDR2 FQNEAQ (reference sequence). In DNA form, the CDR3 reads TGTGCCAGCAGCACACAGGGGGCCGAGCAGTACTTC. This codes for CASSTQGAEQYF.

The chain couples TRBV5-1 to TRBJ2-3, with 9 bases that match TRBD2. The ends lost 0 bases at V and 2 bases at J; junction bases unmatched: 7. This CDR3 contains 17 residues. Looked up from germline, CDR1 is SGHRS and CDR2 is YFSETQ. The CDR3 loop is CASSLAIGGGATDTQYF. The CDR3 region has the DNA TGCGCCAGCAGCTTGGCCATAGGCGGGGGGGCCACAGATACGCAGTATTTT. Full variable domain (rest looked up from reference TRBV5-1 and TRBJ2-3): KAGVTQTPRYLIKTRGQQVTLSCSPISGHRSVSWYQQTPGQGLQFLFEYFSETQRNKGNFPGRFSGRQFSNSRSEMNVSTLELGDSALYLCASSLAIGGGATDTQYFGPGTRLTVL.

The rearrangement uses TRBV2 and TRBJ2-1; D is possibly TRBD2 (5 bases). The CDR3 runs to 13 residues. With 7 bases removed from V and 4 bases from J, the gap between germline ends came to 11 bases. The germline V gene has CDR1 SNHLY and CDR2 FYNNEI. CDR3 in amino acids: CASIALAYNEQFF. CDR3 DNA: TGTGCCAGCATAGCGCTCGCATACAATGAGCAGTTCTTC.

The chain joins TRBV9 to TRBJ2-3, with 7 bases matching TRBD2. This CDR3 has 17 residues. Germline V CDR1 and CDR2: SGDLS, YYNGEE. V lost 4 bases and J lost 1; bases outside the gene matches: 12. The CDR3 coding sequence is TGTGCCAGCAGCCCCGCCCGGGCGGGAGCGGGCACAGATACGCAGTATTTT. Translating gives CASSPARAGAGTDTQYF.

This chain links TRBV6-5 with TRBJ2-1; 10 nucleotides match TRBD2. V lost 4 bases, J lost 9 bases, and 3 bases stayed unmatched. The CDR3 sequence is 13 residues long. Germline assignment: CDR1 MNHEY and CDR2 SVGAGI. In DNA form, the CDR3 reads TGTGCCAGCAGTTCACTAGCGGGGACTGAGCAGTTCTTC. Residues: CASSSLAGTEQFF.

V is TRBV19 and J is TRBJ2-1; D possibly corresponds to TRBD2 (5 bases). Looked up from germline, CDR1 is LNHDA and CDR2 is SQIVND (reference sequence). The CDR3 is 18 amino acids. The germline V and J ends were trimmed by 0 bases and 0 bases, with 15 bases remaining between them. CDR3 in DNA: TGTGCCAGTAGTATAGATGGGCCCGGGATCTTCTCCTACAATGAGCAGTTCTTC. This codes for CASSIDGPGIFSYNEQFF.